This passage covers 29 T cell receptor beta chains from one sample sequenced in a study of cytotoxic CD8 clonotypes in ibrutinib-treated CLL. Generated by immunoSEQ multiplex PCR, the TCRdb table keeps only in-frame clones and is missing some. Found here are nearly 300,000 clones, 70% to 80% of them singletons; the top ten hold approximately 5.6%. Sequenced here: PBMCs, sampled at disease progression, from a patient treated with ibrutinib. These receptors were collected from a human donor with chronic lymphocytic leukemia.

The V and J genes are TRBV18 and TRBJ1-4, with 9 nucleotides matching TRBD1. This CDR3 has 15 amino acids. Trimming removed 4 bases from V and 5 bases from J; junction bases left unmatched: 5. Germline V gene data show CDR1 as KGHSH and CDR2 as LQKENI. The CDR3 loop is CASSRSGTGNEKLFF. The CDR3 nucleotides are TGTGCCAGCTCACGCTCCGGGACAGGGAATGAAAAACTGTTTTTT.

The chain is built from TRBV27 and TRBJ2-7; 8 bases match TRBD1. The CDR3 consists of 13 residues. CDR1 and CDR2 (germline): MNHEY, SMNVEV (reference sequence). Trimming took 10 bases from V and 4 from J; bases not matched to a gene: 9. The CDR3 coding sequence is TGTGCCACCGCGACAGGGGCCCAATACGAGCAGTACTTC. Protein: CATATGAQYEQYF.

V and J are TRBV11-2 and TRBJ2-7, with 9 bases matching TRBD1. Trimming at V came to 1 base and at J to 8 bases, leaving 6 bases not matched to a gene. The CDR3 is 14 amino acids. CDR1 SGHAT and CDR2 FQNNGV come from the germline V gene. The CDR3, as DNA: TGTGCCAGCAGCTTAGGTAACAGGGGGCCTCAGCAGTACTTC. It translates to CASSLGNRGPQQYF.

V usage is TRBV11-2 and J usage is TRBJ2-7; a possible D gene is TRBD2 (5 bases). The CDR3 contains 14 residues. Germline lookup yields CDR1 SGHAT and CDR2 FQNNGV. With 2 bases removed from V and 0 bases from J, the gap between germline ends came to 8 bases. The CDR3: CASSLREPSYEQYF. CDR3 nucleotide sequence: TGTGCCAGCAGCTTACGGGAACCCTCCTACGAGCAGTACTTC.

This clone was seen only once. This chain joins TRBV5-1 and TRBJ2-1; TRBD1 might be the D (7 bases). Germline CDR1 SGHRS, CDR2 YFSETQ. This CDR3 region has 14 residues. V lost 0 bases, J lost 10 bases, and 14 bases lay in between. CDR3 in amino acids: CASSLVPGGPEQFF. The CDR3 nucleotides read TGCGCCAGCAGCTTGGTTCCAGGGGGGCCAGAGCAGTTCTTC.

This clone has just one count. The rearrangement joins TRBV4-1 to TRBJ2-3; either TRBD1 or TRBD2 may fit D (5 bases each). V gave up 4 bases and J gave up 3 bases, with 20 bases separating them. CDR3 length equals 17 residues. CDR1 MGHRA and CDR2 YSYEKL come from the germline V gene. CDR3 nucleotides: TGCGCCAGCAGCCCGACCGGGGCCGGGACGGCGACAGATACGCAGTATTTT. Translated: CASSPTGAGTATDTQYF.

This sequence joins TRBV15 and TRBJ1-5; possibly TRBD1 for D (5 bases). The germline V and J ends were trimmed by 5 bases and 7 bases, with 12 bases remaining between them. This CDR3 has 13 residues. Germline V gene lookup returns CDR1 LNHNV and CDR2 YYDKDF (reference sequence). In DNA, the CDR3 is TGTGCCACCAGCGGCAGGGCTTTGCAGCCCCAGCATTTT. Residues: CATSGRALQPQHF.

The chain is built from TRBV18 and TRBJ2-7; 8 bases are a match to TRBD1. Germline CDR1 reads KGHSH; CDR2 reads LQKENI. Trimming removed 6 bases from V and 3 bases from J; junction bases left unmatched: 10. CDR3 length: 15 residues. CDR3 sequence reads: CASSLRQGSDYEQYF. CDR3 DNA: TGTGCCAGCTCCCTCAGACAGGGGTCAGACTACGAGCAGTACTTC.

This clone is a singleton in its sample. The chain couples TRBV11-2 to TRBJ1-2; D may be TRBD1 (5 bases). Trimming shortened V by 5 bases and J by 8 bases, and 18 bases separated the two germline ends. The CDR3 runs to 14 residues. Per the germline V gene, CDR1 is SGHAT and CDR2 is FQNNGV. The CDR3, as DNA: TGTGCCAGCAGCCTCTCCCAAGGGACTAAGGGCTACACCTTC. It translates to CASSLSQGTKGYTF. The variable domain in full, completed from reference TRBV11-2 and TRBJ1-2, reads EAGVAQSPRYKIIEKRQSVAFWCNPISGHATLYWYQQILGQGPKLLIQFQNNGVVDDSQLPKDRFSAERLKGVDSTLKIQPAKLEDSAVYLCASSLSQGTKGYTFGSGTRLTVV.

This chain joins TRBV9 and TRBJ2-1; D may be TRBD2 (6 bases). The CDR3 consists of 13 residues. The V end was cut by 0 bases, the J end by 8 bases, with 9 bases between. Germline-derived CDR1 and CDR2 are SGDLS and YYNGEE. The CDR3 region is CASSVAPGDEQFF. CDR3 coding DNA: TGTGCCAGCAGCGTAGCCCCGGGGGATGAGCAGTTCTTC.

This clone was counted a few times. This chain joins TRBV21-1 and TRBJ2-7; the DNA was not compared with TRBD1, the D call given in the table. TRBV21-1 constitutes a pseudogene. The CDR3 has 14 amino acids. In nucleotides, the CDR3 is TGTGCCAGCAGCAAAATAACAGGGACCTACGAGCAGTACTTC. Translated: CASSKITGTYEQYF.

In DNA, the CDR3 is TGTGCCAGCAGCGGGACTAGCGGCTACGAGCAGTACTTC. This translates into CASSGTSGYEQYF. V and J are TRBV28 and TRBJ2-7; 11 nucleotides align to TRBD2. Germline V lookup: CDR1 MDHEN, CDR2 SYDVKM. The CDR3 spans 13 residues. With V trimmed by 6 bases and J by 3 bases, 1 base remained unmatched.

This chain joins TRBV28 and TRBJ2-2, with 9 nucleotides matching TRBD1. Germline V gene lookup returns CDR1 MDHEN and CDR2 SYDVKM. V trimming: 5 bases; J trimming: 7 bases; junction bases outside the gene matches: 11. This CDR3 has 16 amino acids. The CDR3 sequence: CASSLTAGQGYGELFF. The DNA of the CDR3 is TGTGCCAGCAGTCTCACAGCCGGACAGGGGTACGGGGAGCTGTTTTTT.

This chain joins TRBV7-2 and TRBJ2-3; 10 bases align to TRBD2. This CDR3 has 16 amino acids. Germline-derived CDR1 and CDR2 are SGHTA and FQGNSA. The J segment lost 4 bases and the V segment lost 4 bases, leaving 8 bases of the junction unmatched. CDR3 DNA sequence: TGTGCCAGCAGCTCCCGAGCGGGGGGGCGATCAGATACGCAGTATTTT. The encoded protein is CASSSRAGGRSDTQYF.

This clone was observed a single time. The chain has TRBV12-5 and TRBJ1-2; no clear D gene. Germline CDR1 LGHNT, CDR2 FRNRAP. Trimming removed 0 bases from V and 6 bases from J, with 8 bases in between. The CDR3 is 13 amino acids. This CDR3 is CASGLVLGNGYTF. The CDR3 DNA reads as TGTGCTAGTGGTTTGGTATTAGGGAATGGCTACACCTTC.

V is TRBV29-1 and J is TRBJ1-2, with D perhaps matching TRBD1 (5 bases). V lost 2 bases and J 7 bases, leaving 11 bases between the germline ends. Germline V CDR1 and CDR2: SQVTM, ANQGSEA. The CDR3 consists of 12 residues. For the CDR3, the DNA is TGCAGCGTTGAACAAGGGGCAGGTGGCTACACCTTC. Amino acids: CSVEQGAGGYTF.

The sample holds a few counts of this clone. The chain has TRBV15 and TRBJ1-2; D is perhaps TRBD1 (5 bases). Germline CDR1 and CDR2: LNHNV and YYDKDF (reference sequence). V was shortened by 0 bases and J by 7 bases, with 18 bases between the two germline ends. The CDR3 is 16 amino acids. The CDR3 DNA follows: TGTGCCACCAGCAGAGATCGGTCGGGGGGAGTTCCTGGCTACACCTTC. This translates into CATSRDRSGGVPGYTF.

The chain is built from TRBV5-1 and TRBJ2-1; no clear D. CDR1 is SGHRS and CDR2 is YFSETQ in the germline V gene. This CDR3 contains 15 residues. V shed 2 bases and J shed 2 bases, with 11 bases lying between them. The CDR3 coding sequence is TGCGCCAGCAGCTTCCTCTCCGAGACCTACAATGAGCAGTTCTTC. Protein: CASSFLSETYNEQFF.

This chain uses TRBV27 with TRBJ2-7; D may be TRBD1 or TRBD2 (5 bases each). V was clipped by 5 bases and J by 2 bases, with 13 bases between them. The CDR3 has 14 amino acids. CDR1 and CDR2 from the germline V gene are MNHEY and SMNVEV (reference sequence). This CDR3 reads CASSTWGRTYEQYF. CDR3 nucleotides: TGTGCCAGCAGTACCTGGGGACGGACCTACGAGCAGTACTTC.

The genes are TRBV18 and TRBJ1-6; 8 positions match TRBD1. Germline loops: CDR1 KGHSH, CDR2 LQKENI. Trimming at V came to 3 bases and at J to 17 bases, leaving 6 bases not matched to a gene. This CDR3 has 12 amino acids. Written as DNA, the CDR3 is TGTGCCAGCTCACCCGGACAGGGCGGGATCCACTTT. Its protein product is CASSPGQGGIHF.

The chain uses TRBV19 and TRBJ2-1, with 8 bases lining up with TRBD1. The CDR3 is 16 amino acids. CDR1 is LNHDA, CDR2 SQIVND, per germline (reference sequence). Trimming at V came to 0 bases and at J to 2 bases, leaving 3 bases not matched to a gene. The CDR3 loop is CASSIEDRAPYNEQFF. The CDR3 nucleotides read TGTGCCAGTAGTATAGAGGACAGGGCACCCTACAATGAGCAGTTCTTC.

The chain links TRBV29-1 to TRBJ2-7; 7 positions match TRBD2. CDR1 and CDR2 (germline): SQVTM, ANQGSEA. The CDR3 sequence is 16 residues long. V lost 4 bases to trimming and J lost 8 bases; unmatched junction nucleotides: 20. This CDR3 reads CSVGTVLRDYSVKQYF. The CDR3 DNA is TGCAGCGTTGGGACCGTACTCCGGGACTACTCCGTAAAGCAGTACTTC.

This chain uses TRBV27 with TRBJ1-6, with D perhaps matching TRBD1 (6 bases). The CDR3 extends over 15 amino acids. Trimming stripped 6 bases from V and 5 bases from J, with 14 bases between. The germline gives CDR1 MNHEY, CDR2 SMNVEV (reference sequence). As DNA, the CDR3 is TGTGCCAGCAGGAGGCACAGGGAGAATAATTCACCCCTCCACTTT. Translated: CASRRHRENNSPLHF.

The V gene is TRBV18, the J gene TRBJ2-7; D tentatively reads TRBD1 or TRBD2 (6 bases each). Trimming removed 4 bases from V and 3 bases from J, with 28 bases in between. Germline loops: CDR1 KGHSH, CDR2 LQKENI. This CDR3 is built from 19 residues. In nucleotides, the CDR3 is TGTGCCAGCTCACGATCGGGTAAAGGGGGGTTGATTCCTCTCTACGAGCAGTACTTC. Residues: CASSRSGKGGLIPLYEQYF.

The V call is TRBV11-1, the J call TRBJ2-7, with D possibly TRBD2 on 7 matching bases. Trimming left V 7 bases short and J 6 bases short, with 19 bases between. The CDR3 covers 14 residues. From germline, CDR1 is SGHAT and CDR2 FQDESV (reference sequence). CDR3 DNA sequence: TGTGCCAGCACCCCCCGGGGGGCTGCTGGCGAGCAGTACTTC. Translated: CASTPRGAAGEQYF.

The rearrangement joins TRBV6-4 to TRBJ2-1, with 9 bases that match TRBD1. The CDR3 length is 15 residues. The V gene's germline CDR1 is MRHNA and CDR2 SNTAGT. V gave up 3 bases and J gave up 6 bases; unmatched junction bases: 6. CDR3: CASSDPGTGSNEQFF. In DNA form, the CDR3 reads TGTGCCAGCAGTGATCCCGGGACAGGGAGCAATGAGCAGTTCTTC.

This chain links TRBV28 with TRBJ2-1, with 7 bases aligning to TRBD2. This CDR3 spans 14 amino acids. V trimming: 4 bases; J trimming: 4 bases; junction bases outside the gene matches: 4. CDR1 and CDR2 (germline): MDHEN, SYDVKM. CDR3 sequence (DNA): TGTGCCAGCAGTTATCTAGCGGTGTACAATGAGCAGTTCTTC. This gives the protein CASSYLAVYNEQFF.

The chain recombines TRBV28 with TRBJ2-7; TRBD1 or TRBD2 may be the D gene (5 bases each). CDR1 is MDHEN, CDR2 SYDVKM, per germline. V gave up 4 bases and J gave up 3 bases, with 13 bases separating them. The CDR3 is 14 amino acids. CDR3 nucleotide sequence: TGTGCCAGCAGTTCCTTGATGGGGGTCTACGAGCAGTACTTC. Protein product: CASSSLMGVYEQYF.

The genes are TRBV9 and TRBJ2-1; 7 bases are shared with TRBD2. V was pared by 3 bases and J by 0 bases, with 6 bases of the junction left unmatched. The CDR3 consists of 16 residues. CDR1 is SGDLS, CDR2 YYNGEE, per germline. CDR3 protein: CASSASGALSYNEQFF. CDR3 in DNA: TGTGCCAGCAGCGCAAGCGGGGCCCTCTCCTACAATGAGCAGTTCTTC.